This note documents a single T cell receptor beta chain sequence. Its matching antigen is unknown. This CDR3 spans 16 amino acids. Germline V gene sequence: CDR1 SEHNR, CDR2 FQNEAQ (reference sequence). Trimming shortened V by 3 bases and J by 3 bases, and 14 bases separated the two germline ends. Clones were sequenced by immunoSEQ multiplex PCR, and TCRdb holds only the in-frame ones, with some missing. Of 1.4 million to 1.5 million clones listed, roughly 96% are singletons. This record belongs to a study of shared clonotypes between healthy human individuals. Study observations and caveats: Researchers found naive subsets generally carried larger estimated richness than memory subsets. When naive CD4 clonotypes were compared across several donors, about 4.8% were shared.

The receptor was derived from a man aged 30 to 39 in good health. V usage is TRBV7-9 and J usage is TRBJ2-2; D possibly corresponds to TRBD1 (5 bases). The sequencing sample was made of naive CD4+ T cells sorted from blood. As to subset: CD45RA+ positively selected. The DNA of the CDR3 is TGTGCCAGCAGCTTCTCCCAAGGACATTACACCGGGGAGCTGTTTTTT. This codes for CASSFSQGHYTGELFF.